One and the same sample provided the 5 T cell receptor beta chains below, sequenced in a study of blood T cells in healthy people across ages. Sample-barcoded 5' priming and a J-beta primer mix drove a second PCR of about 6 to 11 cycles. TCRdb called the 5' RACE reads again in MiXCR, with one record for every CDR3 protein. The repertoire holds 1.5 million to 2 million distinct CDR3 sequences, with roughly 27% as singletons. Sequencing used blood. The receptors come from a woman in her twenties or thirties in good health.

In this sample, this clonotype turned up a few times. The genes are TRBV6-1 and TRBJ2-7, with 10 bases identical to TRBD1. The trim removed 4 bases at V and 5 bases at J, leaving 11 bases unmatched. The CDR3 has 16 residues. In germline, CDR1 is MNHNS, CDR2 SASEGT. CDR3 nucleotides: TGTGCCAGCAGTGCCCTCCCGGGACAGGGGTTCCACGAGCAGTACTTC. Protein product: CASSALPGQGFHEQYF.

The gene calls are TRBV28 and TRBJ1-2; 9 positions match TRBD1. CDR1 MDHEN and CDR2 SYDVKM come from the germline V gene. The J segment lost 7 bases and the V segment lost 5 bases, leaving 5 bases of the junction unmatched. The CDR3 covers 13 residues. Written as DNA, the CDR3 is TGTGCCAGCAGTAAGGGACAGGGCTTTGGCTACACCTTC. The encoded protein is CASSKGQGFGYTF.

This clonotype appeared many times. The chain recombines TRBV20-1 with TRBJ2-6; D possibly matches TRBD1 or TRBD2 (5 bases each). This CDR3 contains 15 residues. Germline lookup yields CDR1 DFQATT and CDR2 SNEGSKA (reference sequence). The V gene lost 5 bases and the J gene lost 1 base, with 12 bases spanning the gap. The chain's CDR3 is CSAGTVRSGANVLTF. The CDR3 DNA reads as TGCAGTGCTGGGACCGTCCGATCTGGGGCCAACGTCCTGACTTTC.

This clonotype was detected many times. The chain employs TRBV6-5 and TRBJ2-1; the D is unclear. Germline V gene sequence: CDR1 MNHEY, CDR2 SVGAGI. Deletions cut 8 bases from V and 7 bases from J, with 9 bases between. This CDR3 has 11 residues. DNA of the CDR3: TGTGCCAGCCGACTCGGGAATGAGCAGTTCTTC. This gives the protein CASRLGNEQFF.

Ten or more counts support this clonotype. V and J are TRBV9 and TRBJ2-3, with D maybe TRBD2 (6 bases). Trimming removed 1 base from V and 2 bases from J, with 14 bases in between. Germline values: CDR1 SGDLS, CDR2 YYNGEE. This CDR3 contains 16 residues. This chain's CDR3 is CASSVYVAAATDTQYF. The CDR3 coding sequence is TGTGCCAGCAGCGTATATGTAGCGGCAGCCACAGATACGCAGTATTTT.